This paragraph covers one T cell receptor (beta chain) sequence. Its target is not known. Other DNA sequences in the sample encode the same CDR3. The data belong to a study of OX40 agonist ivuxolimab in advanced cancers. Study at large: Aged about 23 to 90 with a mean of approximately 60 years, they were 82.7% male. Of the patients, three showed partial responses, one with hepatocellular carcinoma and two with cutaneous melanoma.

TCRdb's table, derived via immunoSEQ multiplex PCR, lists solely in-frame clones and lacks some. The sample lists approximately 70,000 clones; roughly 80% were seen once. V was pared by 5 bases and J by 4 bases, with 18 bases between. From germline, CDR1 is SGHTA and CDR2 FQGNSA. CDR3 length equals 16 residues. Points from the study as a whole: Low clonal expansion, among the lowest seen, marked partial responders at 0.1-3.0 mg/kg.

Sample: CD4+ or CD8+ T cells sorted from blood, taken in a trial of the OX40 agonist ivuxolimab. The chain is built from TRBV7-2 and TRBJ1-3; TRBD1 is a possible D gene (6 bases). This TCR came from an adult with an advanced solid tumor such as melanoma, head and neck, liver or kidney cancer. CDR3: CASSGTATGSGNTIYF. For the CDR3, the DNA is TGTGCCAGCAGCGGCACCGCCACAGGGTCCGGAAACACCATATATTTT. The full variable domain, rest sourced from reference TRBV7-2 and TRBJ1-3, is GAGVSQSPSNKVTEKGKDVELRCDPISGHTALYWYRQSLGQGLEFLIYFQGNSAPDKSGLPSDRFSAERTGGSVSTLTIQRTQQEDSAVYLCASSGTATGSGNTIYFGEGSWLTVV.